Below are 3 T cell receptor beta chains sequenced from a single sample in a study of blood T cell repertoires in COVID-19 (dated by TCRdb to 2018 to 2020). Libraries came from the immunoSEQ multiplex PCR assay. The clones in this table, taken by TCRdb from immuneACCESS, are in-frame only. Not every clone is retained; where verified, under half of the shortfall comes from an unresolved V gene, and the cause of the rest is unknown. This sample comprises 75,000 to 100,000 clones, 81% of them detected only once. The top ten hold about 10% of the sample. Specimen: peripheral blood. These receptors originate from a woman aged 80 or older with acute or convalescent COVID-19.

The CDR3 protein is CSGGTYNEQFF. The CDR3 DNA sequence: TGCAGTGGCGGGACCTACAATGAGCAGTTCTTC. The genes are TRBV20-1 and TRBJ2-1, with TRBD2 as a possible D gene (6 bases). Germline values: CDR1 DFQATT, CDR2 SNEGSKA (reference sequence). There are 11 residues in the CDR3. The V gene lost 7 bases and the J gene lost 2 bases, with 6 bases spanning the gap.

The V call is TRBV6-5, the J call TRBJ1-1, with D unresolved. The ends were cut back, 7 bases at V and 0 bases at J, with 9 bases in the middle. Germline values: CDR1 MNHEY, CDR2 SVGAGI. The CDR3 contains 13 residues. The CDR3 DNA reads TGTGCCAGCAAAAGAGAGATGAACACTGAAGCTTTCTTT. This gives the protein CASKREMNTEAFF.

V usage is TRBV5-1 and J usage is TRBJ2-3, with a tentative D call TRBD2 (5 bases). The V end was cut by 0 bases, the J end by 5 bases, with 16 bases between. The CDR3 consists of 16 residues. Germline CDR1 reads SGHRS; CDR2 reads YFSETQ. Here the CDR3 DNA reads TGCGCCAGCAGCTTGGCCCGGCTAGGAGGTAGAGATACGCAGTATTTT. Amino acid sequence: CASSLARLGGRDTQYF.